This T cell receptor beta chain appears in the sequencing data of a study of blood T cell repertoires in COVID-19. About the study: The United States, Italy and Spain supplied acute and convalescent COVID-19 samples. Nucleic acid was either cDNA or gDNA, and it came from T cells, B-cell-depleted T cells, or PBMCs.

Source study methods: The authors estimated nucleated cell counts from reference gene primer amplification. The protocol was immunoSEQ multiplex PCR, while the TCRdb copy is restricted to in-frame clones and leaves out a portion. V and J calls and clone size are those listed in that table; D and trimming were worked out from the DNA. The table lists 70,000 or so clones, over 80% of them singletons. The CDR3 extends over 14 amino acids. The ends lost 1 base at V and 16 bases at J; junction bases unmatched: 8. Germline values: CDR1 SGHTA, CDR2 FQGNSA. Sequencing used peripheral blood. The chain carries TRBV7-2 and TRBJ2-1; TRBD2 aligns across 12 bases. This clonotype was obtained from a woman older than 75 with active COVID-19. CDR3: CASSLDRLAGGCFF. As DNA, the CDR3 is TGTGCCAGCAGCTTAGATCGGCTAGCGGGAGGGTGCTTCTTC.